The rows below give T cell receptor beta chains drawn from one sample of a study of T cell responses to AZD1222 COVID-19 vaccine. The repertoire was sequenced with immunoSEQ multiplex PCR; TCRdb's copy has only in-frame clones and lacks some. Found here are 85,000 to 100,000 clones, around 73% of them singletons; the top ten hold roughly 20%. Here the sequenced sample was peripheral blood, taken on day 0 of AZD1222 vaccination. The receptors come from an adult in good health. Each CDR3 is given with its conserved first and last residue. A D gene is named only where the DNA matches it firmly. Only part of the rows carry a size: once, few, many, or a class if the clone is expanded.

j_call | v_call | clone_size | d_call | cdr3_nt | cdr3_aa
TRBJ2-5 | TRBV11-2 | NA | NA | TGTGCCAGCAGCTTATCAATCGTTAGCGAGACCCAGTACTTC | CASSLSIVSETQYF
TRBJ2-3 | TRBV6-5 | NA | TRBD2 | TGTGCCAGCAGAAACAGCGGGGCCAGCACAGATACGCAGTATTTT | CASRNSGASTDTQYF
TRBJ2-1 | TRBV6-5 | NA | NA | TGTGCCAGCATGCCCCACGGGTCTAGCTACAATGAGCAGTTCTTC | CASMPHGSSYNEQFF
TRBJ2-1 | TRBV7-8 | NA | NA | TGTGCCAGCAGCTTAGCCAGCCGGGACCGGTCTTACAATGAGCAGTTCTTC | CASSLASRDRSYNEQFF
TRBJ1-4 | TRBV28 | NA | NA | TGTGCCACCTCCTCCACGGTGAGCCGGCTAACTAATGAAAAACTGTTTTTT | CATSSTVSRLTNEKLFF
TRBJ2-5 | TRBV24-1 | NA | NA | TGTGCCACCAGTGGTGTCGAAGAGACCCAGTACTTC | CATSGVEETQYF
TRBJ2-7 | TRBV18 | NA | NA | TGTGCCAGCTCGTCCGGGCTGGGACGGGGGGCGTACGAGCAGTACTTC | CASSSGLGRGAYEQYF
TRBJ1-2 | TRBV12-3/TRBV12-4 | NA | NA | TGTGCCAGCAGTGACAGATCCTATGGCTACACCTTC | CASSDRSYGYTF
TRBJ1-2 | TRBV5-6 | NA | NA | TGTGCCAGCAGCTATGGAGACACAGCGGGCTACACCTTC | CASSYGDTAGYTF
TRBJ1-3 | TRBV7-2 | NA | NA | TGTGCCAGCAGCTTAGCGACAGTAACTGGAAACACCATATATTTT | CASSLATVTGNTIYF
TRBJ2-2 | TRBV5-1 | NA | TRBD2 | TGCGCCAACAGCCACGGGACTAGCGGGAACACCGGGGAGCTGTTTTTT | CANSHGTSGNTGELFF
TRBJ2-3 | TRBV29-1 | NA | NA | TGCAGCGTTGCAGGAGGCCTAAACGGACCCACAGATACGCAGTATTTT | CSVAGGLNGPTDTQYF
TRBJ1-4 | TRBV9 | few | TRBD1 | TGTGCCAGCAGAGCAACAGGGGCGGATGAAAAACTGTTTTTT | CASRATGADEKLFF
TRBJ2-3 | TRBV24-1 | NA | NA | TGTGCCACCAGTGATGGGGCAGGACCTCACACAGATACGCAGTATTTT | CATSDGAGPHTDTQYF
TRBJ1-2 | TRBV19 | NA | TRBD1 | TGTGCCAGTAGTCCCGGACAGGGGTGGGACTATGGCTACACCTTC | CASSPGQGWDYGYTF
TRBJ2-7 | TRBV7-9 | NA | TRBD2 | TGTGCCAGCAGCTTAACCTGGGGGGGGTCCGGGCGGCAGTACTTC | CASSLTWGGSGRQYF
TRBJ2-7 | TRBV20-1 | few | TRBD2 | TGCAGTGCTAGTAACCTTGAGGTAGCGGGAGCGGACGAGCAGTACTTC | CSASNLEVAGADEQYF
TRBJ1-5 | TRBV27 | NA | TRBD1 | TGTGCCAGCAGTCCAACAATCCAGGGGGTGTCCCAGCCCCAGCATTTT | CASSPTIQGVSQPQHF
TRBJ2-1 | TRBV3-1/TRBV3-2 | once | NA | TGTGCCAGCAGCCAAGGGCACTCCAGCTCCTACAATGAGCAGTTCTTC | CASSQGHSSSYNEQFF
TRBJ1-2 | TRBV28 | NA | NA | TGTGCCAGCCGCGATCAGGGTTCAAACTATGGCTACACCTTC | CASRDQGSNYGYTF
TRBJ2-1 | TRBV6-4 | NA | NA | TGTGCCAGCAGTGACCTTCCCGTAACCTTTGGCTCCTACAATGAGCAGTTCTTC | CASSDLPVTFGSYNEQFF
TRBJ2-4 | TRBV5-1 | NA | TRBD2 | TGCGCCAGCAGCTTGGCCCTAGCGGGAAAAAACATTCAGTACTTC | CASSLALAGKNIQYF
TRBJ1-5 | TRBV6-5 | NA | TRBD1 | TGTGCCAGCGCCATGGACAGGGAAGGACAGCCCCAGCATTTT | CASAMDREGQPQHF
TRBJ2-7 | TRBV7-8 | NA | TRBD1 | TGTGCCAGCAGGATCCACGGACCCTCAGGGGGCTACGAGCAGTACTTC | CASRIHGPSGGYEQYF
TRBJ2-2 | TRBV4-1 | NA | NA | TGCGCCAGCAGCCCGGGGGTAGGGGCCACCGGGGAGCTGTTTTTT | CASSPGVGATGELFF
TRBJ1-1 | TRBV7-9 | NA | NA | TGTGCCAGCAGCTTAGCCCGGGACATCACTGAAGCTTTCTTT | CASSLARDITEAFF
TRBJ1-5 | TRBV28 | NA | TRBD1 | TGTGCCAGCAGTTTAGAGGTCAGGGGGAAGCCCCAGCATTTT | CASSLEVRGKPQHF
TRBJ1-2 | TRBV5-1 | few | NA | TGCGCCAGCAGCTCAGAGGGACAAGGCTATGGCTACACCTTC | CASSSEGQGYGYTF
TRBJ1-2 | TRBV6-5 | NA | NA | TGTGCCAGCAGTTTATCACAAGGAAACTATGGCTACACCTTC | CASSLSQGNYGYTF
TRBJ2-1 | TRBV11-3 | few | NA | TGTGCCAGCAGCTTGGGGGCTGAAAACAATGAGCAGTTCTTC | CASSLGAENNEQFF
TRBJ2-7 | TRBV7-9 | few | TRBD1 | TGTGCCAGCAGCTTTAGGGGACAGGTTTACGAGCAGTACTTC | CASSFRGQVYEQYF
TRBJ2-2 | TRBV30 | once | NA | TGTGCCTCCTCCGTTTTCAGTGCCGGGGAGCTGTTTTTT | CASSVFSAGELFF
TRBJ2-3 | TRBV10-1 | many | TRBD2 | TGCGCCAGCAGTGCAGGACTAGCGGGAACAGATACGCAGTATTTT | CASSAGLAGTDTQYF
TRBJ2-7 | TRBV18 | NA | NA | TGTGCCAGCTCACCACCGTCCAGGACCTACGAGCAGTACTTC | CASSPPSRTYEQYF
TRBJ1-6 | TRBV30 | NA | NA | TGTGCCTGGAGTGAGGGGCAGAGCTCCTATAATTCACCCCTCCACTTT | CAWSEGQSSYNSPLHF
TRBJ1-5 | TRBV6-5 | NA | NA | TGTGCCAGCAGTTTCCTCAATCAGCCCCAGCATTTT | CASSFLNQPQHF
TRBJ1-4 | TRBV6-5 | NA | NA | TGTGCCGGAAGTTGGAGGGCTAATGAAAAACTGTTTTTT | CAGSWRANEKLFF
TRBJ2-7 | TRBV5-5 | NA | TRBD1 | TGTGCCAGCGAGACAGGGGTTGGGGCCTACGAGCAGTACTTC | CASETGVGAYEQYF
TRBJ2-1 | TRBV7-2 | NA | NA | TGTGCCAGCAGCTTAGGTTATTACAATGAGCAGTTCTTC | CASSLGYYNEQFF
TRBJ2-7 | TRBV27 | NA | TRBD2 | TGTGCCAGCAGGAGCGGGGAGATGTTTGGCGAGCAGTACTTC | CASRSGEMFGEQYF
TRBJ2-7 | TRBV3-1/TRBV3-2 | NA | NA | TGTGCCAGCAGCCAGTCCTTAGCGGTCCCCTACGAGCAGTACTTC | CASSQSLAVPYEQYF
TRBJ2-2 | TRBV2 | few | TRBD1 | TGTGCCAGCCGACAGGGGACGAGCGGGGAGCTGTTTTTT | CASRQGTSGELFF
TRBJ2-1 | TRBV6-5 | NA | TRBD2 | TGTGCCAGCAGTTACGCGGGAGGACCTTCCAGCAATGAGCAGTTCTTC | CASSYAGGPSSNEQFF
TRBJ1-2 | TRBV20-1 | NA | NA | TGCAGTGCTAGTGGCAGGGAGGATGGCTACACCTTC | CSASGREDGYTF
TRBJ2-5 | TRBV2 | NA | NA | TGTGCCAGCAGAGAGGGTTTAGGGAGGGAGACCCAGTACTTC | CASREGLGRETQYF
TRBJ1-2 | TRBV14 | NA | TRBD1 | TGTGCCAGCAGCCGCTCGGGACAGGGGATCGATGGCTACACCTTC | CASSRSGQGIDGYTF
TRBJ2-1 | TRBV27 | NA | NA | TGTGCCAGCAGCCCTAAGGGATACAATGAGCAGTTCTTC | CASSPKGYNEQFF
TRBJ1-4 | TRBV21-1 | NA | NA | TGTGCCACCTCGGGACACCAAGTCGCAACTAATGAAAAACTGTTTTTT | CATSGHQVATNEKLFF
TRBJ1-5 | TRBV2 | NA | TRBD1 | TGTGCCAGCAGTGAGAGACAGGGGACAGGGCAGCCCCAGCATTTT | CASSERQGTGQPQHF
TRBJ2-3 | TRBV24-1 | NA | TRBD2 | TGTGCCACCAGTGAAGCGGGACGGACAGATACGCAGTATTTT | CATSEAGRTDTQYF
TRBJ2-1 | TRBV5-4 | NA | NA | TGTGCCAGCAGCTCGGTCGGGCATGTGAACAATGAGCAGTTCTTC | CASSSVGHVNNEQFF
TRBJ1-2 | TRBV6-5 | NA | TRBD1 | TGTGCCAGCAGACCAAACACAGGGGTTGGAGGCTACACCTTC | CASRPNTGVGGYTF
TRBJ1-1 | TRBV19 | NA | NA | TGTGCCAGTAGTCCCCGCGCCGAGGCCACTGAAGCTTTCTTT | CASSPRAEATEAFF
TRBJ2-1 | TRBV9 | few | TRBD2 | TGTGCCAGCAGCGTAGCTACCGGACTAGCGGGAGTAAATGAGCAGTTCTTC | CASSVATGLAGVNEQFF
TRBJ1-2 | TRBV5-1 | NA | NA | TGCGCCAGCAGCTCCGGACTAGCGGATAACTATGGCTACACCTTC | CASSSGLADNYGYTF